A selection of T cell receptor beta chains follows, all from one sample in a study of tumor and adjacent non-tumor tissue in lung cancer. TCRdb recomputed calls from the multiplex PCR reads with MiXCR, one row per CDR3 protein. The table shows about 78,000 distinct CDR3 sequences, with 80% to 85% occurring only once. Sequencing used lung tumor tissue. The source of these receptors is a woman aged 45-60 years with non-small cell lung cancer. The CDR3 runs from the conserved cysteine through the conserved F or W. D genes are given only for firm matches. The size field is filled for only some rows; it gives once, few, many or a size class.

v_gene	abundance	j_gene	d_gene	CDR3nt	CDR3aa
TRBV11-2	once	TRBJ2-6	.	TGTGTCTGCAGCTTGTTAAGCTCTGTGGCCAACGTCCTGACTTTC	CVCSLLSSVANVLTF
TRBV6-6	.	TRBJ2-1	.	TGTGCCAGCACCTCTCCGCCGGGGCTAGGGGGAGCGGGCTCCTACAATGAACAGTTCTTC	CASTSPPGLGGAGSYNEQFF
TRBV11-2	.	TRBJ2-7	.	TGTGCCAACACCACATGGGCCTCCTACGATCAGTATTTC	CANTTWASYDQYF
TRBV28	.	TRBJ2-7	.	TGTGCCACCTCCTCCGGGACGCCTTACAATGAGCAGTACTTC	CATSSGTPYNEQYF
TRBV6-6	few	TRBJ2-7	.	TGTGCCAGCAGCTACCGACTTTACGGGCAGTACTTC	CASSYRLYGQYF
TRBV11-2	.	TRBJ2-1	.	TGTGCCAGCATCGCGGGGCCTAGCTCCTACAATGAGTTGTTCTTC	CASIAGPSSYNELFF
TRBV19	.	TRBJ1-5	.	TGTGCCAGTAGTATAGCTTCCCGGGGGTCTTATAGCAATCAGCCCCAGCATTTT	CASSIASRGSYSNQPQHF
TRBV28	many	TRBJ2-5	TRBD2	TGTGCCAGCAGGAACGACCCGGGACTAGTAAAGACCCAGTACTTC	CASRNDPGLVKTQYF
TRBV6-2/TRBV6-3	few	TRBJ2-1	.	TGTGCCAGCAGTTTACTGGGGGATGAACAGTTCTTC	CASSLLGDEQFF
TRBV11-2	medium-sized	TRBJ1-4	TRBD1	TGTGCCAGCAGCTTAAAACAGGGGCCTAATGAAAAACTGTTTTTT	CASSLKQGPNEKLFF
TRBV20-1	.	TRBJ2-1	.	TGCAGTGCTACACCGTGGGGGAATGAGCAGTTCTTC	CSATPWGNEQFF
TRBV20-1	.	TRBJ2-7	TRBD2	TGCAGTGCGTCCGGGGGGAGAGGGTTCCACGTGCAGTACTTC	CSASGGRGFHVQYF
TRBV6-1	.	TRBJ2-3	.	TGTGCCAGCAGCGAAGGCGGGGATCTGAATACGCAGTATTTT	CASSEGGDLNTQYF
TRBV4-1	.	TRBJ1-6	.	TGCGCCAACAGCCCCCAGGCTACAGAGAATAATTCACCCCTCCAGTTT	CANSPQATENNSPLQF
TRBV29-1	.	TRBJ2-7	.	TGCAGCGTTGTCCTAGCGTTGCTAGGAGGTCACGAGCAGTACTTC	CSVVLALLGGHEQYF
TRBV11-1	.	TRBJ2-3	.	TGTGCCAGCAGCTTAGGCGTGGGATCTAGCACAGATACGCAGTATTTT	CASSLGVGSSTDTQYF
TRBV20-1	.	TRBJ2-2	TRBD1	TGCAGTACTAGGGGGATAAGACAGGGGGCAGCCGGGGAGCTGTTTTTT	CSTRGIRQGAAGELFF
TRBV6-5	.	TRBJ2-1	.	TGTGCCAGCAGTTACTGGATGATCGGCAAGCAGTTCTTC	CASSYWMIGKQFF
TRBV5-6	.	TRBJ1-1	.	TGTGCCAACAGCTTGTCGTTGTCTAGGCGGGAAGCTTTCTTT	CANSLSLSRREAFF
TRBV6-5	.	TRBJ2-5	TRBD1	TGTGGCAGCATCGACCCCCTGGGACAGGGGTATCGAGAGACACACTACTTC	CGSIDPLGQGYRETHYF
TRBV20-1	once	TRBJ2-1	.	TGCAGTGCTCCCAGTGGGCGGTCGAGCTCATACAAAGAGCAGTTCTTC	CSAPSGRSSSYKEQFF